This T cell receptor (beta chain) was retrieved from a study of blood T cell repertoires in COVID-19. About the study: Samples of COVID-19 (acute and convalescent) were obtained from the United States, Italy and Spain.

Individuals drawn from under 30 US areas were roughly 18 to 95 years old. Only in-frame clones appear in the TCRdb table, and some are missing; sequencing was by immunoSEQ multiplex PCR. The sample lists approximately 240,000 clones; about 90% were seen once. This CDR3 comprises 18 residues. The germline gives CDR1 LNHNV, CDR2 YYDKDF (reference sequence). Trimming shortened V by 0 bases and J by 7 bases, and 22 bases separated the two germline ends. The source of this sequence is a woman aged 25 to 39 with acute COVID-19. The chain employs TRBV15 and TRBJ2-4, with D maybe TRBD2 (6 bases). The source material was PBMCs or T cells enriched from blood (not recorded which). As DNA, the CDR3 is TGTGCCACCAGCAGAGATCCCTGGGCAGGGACTGGGCTTAACATTCAGTACTTC. This codes for CATSRDPWAGTGLNIQYF.